Presented here are 30 T cell receptor beta chains from one specimen sequenced in a study of cytomegalovirus exposure and HLA in healthy donors. It was with 60 Vbeta and 13 Jbeta primers that the PCR ran. Clones were read by immunoSEQ multiplex PCR, and TCRdb kept only the in-frame ones, dropping some. Of some 150,000 clones in the sample, about 79% were seen once. The sequenced sample consisted of PBMCs. The receptors stem from a man aged 35 to 55 in good health and CMV-seropositive.

V usage is TRBV2 and J usage is TRBJ2-4; weak D call: TRBD1 (6 bases). The CDR3 length is 16 residues. Per the germline V gene, CDR1 is SNHLY and CDR2 is FYNNEI. The V end lost 6 bases, the J end lost 1 base, and 16 bases lay between the germline ends. CDR3 in amino acids: CASRPPQGWAKNIQYF. CDR3 bases: TGTGCCAGCAGACCGCCACAGGGTTGGGCCAAAAACATTCAGTACTTC.

This chain links TRBV12-5 with TRBJ2-1, with 8 bases lining up with TRBD1. CDR3 length: 15 residues. Germline-derived CDR1 and CDR2 are LGHNT and FRNRAP. Trimming took 4 bases from V and 10 from J; bases not matched to a gene: 12. For the CDR3, the DNA is TGTGCTAGTGGTTCGCAGGACAGGGTGGGTTTCGAGCAGTTCTTC. It codes for CASGSQDRVGFEQFF. The full variable domain, completed using reference TRBV12-5 and TRBJ2-1, is DARVTQTPRHKVTEMGQEVTMRCQPILGHNTVFWYRQTMMQGLELLAYFRNRAPLDDSGMPKDRFSAEMPDATLATLKIQPSEPRDSAVYFCASGSQDRVGFEQFFGPGTRLTVL.

The genes are TRBV7-9 and TRBJ1-1, with D possibly matching TRBD1 (5 bases). Per germline, CDR1 SEHNR and CDR2 FQNEAQ (reference sequence). The CDR3 has 15 amino acids. The V gene lost 3 bases and the J gene lost 5 bases, with 16 bases spanning the gap. The CDR3 here is CASSFAAMGGTEAFF. In nucleotides, the CDR3 is TGTGCCAGCAGCTTCGCCGCCATGGGGGGGACTGAAGCTTTCTTT.

This clone appeared a single time. The chain recombines TRBV5-1 with TRBJ1-2; TRBD1 might be the D (5 bases). CDR1 SGHRS and CDR2 YFSETQ come from the germline V gene. The CDR3 is 12 amino acids. The V gene lost 1 base and the J gene lost 8 bases, with 9 bases spanning the gap. This CDR3 is CASSLWGEGYTF. Written as DNA, the CDR3 is TGCGCCAGCAGCTTGTGGGGCGAGGGCTACACCTTC.

This sequence joins TRBV27 and TRBJ2-3, with 8 bases aligning to TRBD2. This CDR3 contains 16 residues. V was pared by 3 bases and J by 1 base, with 6 bases of the junction left unmatched. Germline V gene data show CDR1 as MNHEY and CDR2 as SMNVEV (reference sequence). The CDR3 DNA reads TGTGCCAGCAGTTTGGTAGCGGGACCCCGCACAGATACGCAGTATTTT. Translated, it gives CASSLVAGPRTDTQYF.

The chain links TRBV25-1 to TRBJ1-4; 7 positions match TRBD1. With V trimmed by 5 bases and J by 1 base, 10 bases remained unmatched. There are 17 residues in the CDR3. Germline V gene sequence: CDR1 MGHDK, CDR2 SYGVNS. CDR3 sequence reads: CASSSHQGVLTNEKLFF. Written as DNA, the CDR3 is TGTGCCAGCAGTTCTCACCAGGGGGTGTTAACTAATGAAAAACTGTTTTTT.

V gene TRBV6-1 combines with J gene TRBJ2-1; TRBD1 matches 9 bases. Germline CDR1 and CDR2: MNHNS and SASEGT. This CDR3 spans 17 amino acids. V shed 4 bases and J 0 bases; nucleotides not matched to a gene: 7. The CDR3 region is CASSGQGQGSSYNEQFF. The CDR3 bases are TGTGCCAGCAGTGGTCAAGGACAGGGGAGCTCCTACAATGAGCAGTTCTTC.

The V call is TRBV7-8, the J call TRBJ1-2; the D gene is possibly TRBD1 (6 bases). Trimming took off 3 bases at V and 0 bases at J, with 11 bases between the two ends. Germline assignment: CDR1 SGHVS and CDR2 FQNEAQ. The CDR3 is 15 amino acids. The CDR3, as DNA: TGTGCCAGCAGCTTTCACAGGGATGCTAACTATGGCTACACCTTC. The encoded protein is CASSFHRDANYGYTF.

The chain couples TRBV5-4 to TRBJ2-5; 7 bases fit TRBD1. Looked up from germline, CDR1 is SGHNT and CDR2 is YYREEE (reference sequence). This CDR3 is built from 14 residues. Losses at the gene ends were 4 bases for V and 3 bases for J; bases not matched to a gene: 6. Written as DNA, the CDR3 is TGTGCCAGCAGCCCGGGACAGATTAAAGAGACCCAGTACTTC. It codes for CASSPGQIKETQYF.

The rearrangement links TRBV4-3 to TRBJ1-3, with D uncertain. From germline, CDR1 is LGHNA and CDR2 YSLEER. The CDR3 is 18 residues long. V was trimmed by 2 bases and J by 0 bases, leaving 17 bases between them. Here the CDR3 DNA reads TGCGCCAGCAGCCAATTCGACCTCACAGTCGGCTCTGGAAACACCATATATTTT. It yields the protein CASSQFDLTVGSGNTIYF.

The chain couples TRBV27 to TRBJ2-7, with D perhaps matching TRBD2 (6 bases). The CDR3 is made up of 14 amino acids. Germline loops: CDR1 MNHEY, CDR2 SMNVEV (reference sequence). Between the trimmed V and J ends, which lost 3 bases and 1 base, there was a span of 10 bases. CDR3 sequence: CASSFAGMSYEQYF. In DNA form, the CDR3 reads TGTGCCAGCAGTTTCGCGGGGATGTCCTACGAGCAGTACTTC.

The chain has TRBV19 and TRBJ2-1; 9 bases map to TRBD2. CDR3 length: 14 residues. J was trimmed by 8 bases and V by 6 bases; bases with no gene match: 8. Germline CDR1 is LNHDA and CDR2 is SQIVND (reference sequence). Written as DNA, the CDR3 is TGTGCCAGTAGCGGCGGGGGGGCTTTCGATGAGCAGTTCTTC. It specifies CASSGGGAFDEQFF.

J is TRBJ2-7 and V is TRBV4-2; D is possibly TRBD2 (6 bases). V lost 0 bases, J lost 3 bases, and 15 bases lay in between. Germline CDR1 reads LGHNA; CDR2 reads YNFKEQ. CDR3 size: 16 residues. This CDR3 is CASSQDVGLSHYEQYF. In DNA, the CDR3 is TGTGCCAGCAGCCAAGATGTGGGACTCTCTCACTACGAGCAGTACTTC.

The genes are TRBV5-1 and TRBJ2-5; 7 bases agree with TRBD1. The V segment lost 7 bases and the J segment 3 bases; nucleotides outside the gene matches: 6. CDR3 length equals 13 residues. Germline V gives CDR1 SGHRS, CDR2 YFSETQ. CDR3 residues: CASWLGQKETQYF. As DNA, the CDR3 is TGCGCCAGCTGGTTGGGACAGAAAGAGACCCAGTACTTC. The full variable domain, rest sourced from reference TRBV5-1 and TRBJ2-5, is KAGVTQTPRYLIKTRGQQVTLSCSPISGHRSVSWYQQTPGQGLQFLFEYFSETQRNKGNFPGRFSGRQFSNSRSEMNVSTLELGDSALYLCASWLGQKETQYFGPGTRLLVL.

V usage is TRBV5-6 and J usage is TRBJ2-3; TRBD2 agrees at 8 bases. The trim removed 1 base at V and 7 bases at J, leaving 8 bases unmatched. This CDR3 is built from 15 residues. Germline CDR1 SGHDT, CDR2 YYEEEE. The CDR3: CASSLTGSGANTQYF. For the CDR3, the DNA is TGTGCCAGCAGCTTGACAGGTAGCGGGGCTAATACGCAGTATTTT.

The rearrangement links TRBV27 to TRBJ2-7; D call uncertain. The length of the CDR3 is 16 residues. Trimming cost V 5 bases and J 1 base, with 18 bases left between them. In germline, CDR1 is MNHEY, CDR2 SMNVEV (reference sequence). The CDR3 nucleotides are TGTGCCAGCAGTCCCGCCTTCAGGCCTTTATCCTACGAGCAGTACTTC. It specifies CASSPAFRPLSYEQYF.

The V gene is TRBV5-5, the J gene TRBJ1-6; 12 positions match TRBD1. Germline CDR1 is SGHKS and CDR2 is YYEKEE (reference sequence). V gave up 4 bases and J gave up 10 bases; unmatched junction bases: 6. The CDR3 consists of 15 residues. The DNA of the CDR3 is TGTGCCAGCAGCGGGACAGGGGGCGGGAAGTCACCCCTCCACTTT. Translating it yields CASSGTGGGKSPLHF.

The chain recombines TRBV6-6 with TRBJ2-7; 7 bases line up with TRBD1. V trimming: 6 bases; J trimming: 2 bases; junction bases outside the gene matches: 10. The CDR3 is 15 residues long. The germline V gene has CDR1 MNHNY and CDR2 SVGAGI (reference sequence). CDR3 DNA: TGTGCCAGCAGACGAGAGAGGACAGGTACCTACGAGCAGTACTTC. Protein product: CASRRERTGTYEQYF.

This chain connects TRBV10-2 to TRBJ2-5; 8 bases map to TRBD2. The DNA end is a closer match to TRBJ2-7, so the J assignment may be wrong. This CDR3 has 14 residues. The germline V gene encodes CDR1 WSHSY and CDR2 SAAADI. CDR3: CASSTSVLSYEQYF. CDR3 nucleotide sequence: TGCGCCAGTTCGACTAGCGTGTTATCCTACGAGCAGTACTTC.

The rearrangement uses TRBV11-2 and TRBJ2-7, with TRBD2 matching 10 bases. The CDR3 loop spans 16 amino acids. Germline V gene lookup returns CDR1 SGHAT and CDR2 FQNNGV. V was pared by 4 bases and J by 7 bases, with 13 bases of the junction left unmatched. The CDR3 sequence is CASSSPGTSDKGEQYF. In nucleotides, the CDR3 is TGTGCCAGCAGCTCTCCCGGGACTAGCGACAAAGGAGAGCAGTACTTC.

The chain has TRBV6-6 and TRBJ2-7, with unresolved D. Germline CDR1 MNHNY, CDR2 SVGAGI (reference sequence). V lost 4 bases and J lost 3, with 10 bases in between. This CDR3 is 13 amino acids long. CDR3 in DNA: TGTGCCAGCAGTTCAATTGGTAGCTACGAGCAGTACTTC. Its protein is CASSSIGSYEQYF.

The chain has TRBV2 and TRBJ1-1; D not resolved. Germline V gene data show CDR1 as SNHLY and CDR2 as FYNNEI. Trimming cost V 8 bases and J 1 base, with 17 bases left between them. The CDR3 extends over 15 amino acids. The chain's CDR3 is CASSERVDGNTEAFF. As DNA, the CDR3 is TGTGCCAGCTCGGAGCGGGTTGATGGGAACACTGAAGCTTTCTTT.

J is TRBJ2-1 and V is TRBV7-3; the match to TRBD2 covers 14 bases. The trim removed 2 bases at V and 7 bases at J, leaving 4 bases unmatched. The germline V gene encodes CDR1 SGHTA and CDR2 FQGTGA. CDR3 length equals 16 residues. The CDR3 protein is CASSLQTSGRANEQFF. The CDR3 DNA reads as TGTGCCAGCAGCTTACAGACTAGCGGGAGGGCGAATGAGCAGTTCTTC.

The chain joins TRBV5-1 to TRBJ2-1; 13 bases agree with TRBD2. The ends lost 3 bases at V and 0 bases at J; junction bases unmatched: 3. The CDR3 length is 17 residues. Germline lookup yields CDR1 SGHRS and CDR2 YFSETQ. The DNA of the CDR3 is TGCGCCAGCAGCTGGGGACTAGCGGGGAGCTCCTACAATGAGCAGTTCTTC. It specifies CASSWGLAGSSYNEQFF.

The chain joins TRBV5-1 to TRBJ2-2; the D is unclear. Looked up from germline, CDR1 is SGHRS and CDR2 is YFSETQ. The ends were cut back, 4 bases at V and 0 bases at J, with 13 bases in the middle. The CDR3 runs 16 residues. The CDR3 DNA sequence: TGCGCCAGCAGCACGACTCCCGCTACGAACACCGGGGAGCTGTTTTTT. Amino acid sequence: CASSTTPATNTGELFF.

The rearrangement uses TRBV7-9 and TRBJ1-2; 10 nucleotides agree with TRBD1. The CDR3 is 15 amino acids. Germline CDR1 is SEHNR and CDR2 is FQNEAQ (reference sequence). Trimming cost V 3 bases and J 5 bases; bases outside gene matches: 6. The CDR3 loop reads CASSLGQGTLYGYTF. The CDR3 DNA reads TGTGCCAGCAGCTTGGGACAGGGGACCCTTTATGGCTACACCTTC.

As to this clone: A junction end diverges from the germline sequence, so it may reflect a read error. The chain uses TRBV7-9 and TRBJ1-2, with 7 bases fitting TRBD1. This CDR3 region has 11 residues. Germline-derived CDR1 and CDR2 are SEHNR and FQNEAQ (reference sequence). The CDR3 is CSSSPTGNYTF. The DNA for the CDR3 is TGTTCCAGCAGCCCGACAGGGAATTACACCTTC.

The CDR3 sequence: CASSLRPTSAPNTGELFF. CDR3 DNA sequence: TGTGCCAGCAGCTTAAGGCCGACTAGCGCTCCGAACACCGGGGAGCTGTTTTTT. The chain employs TRBV7-3 and TRBJ2-2; 8 positions agree with TRBD2. The V and J ends lost 1 base and 0 bases, in that order; junction bases with no gene match: 7. The CDR3 is made up of 18 amino acids. Germline V gene sequence: CDR1 SGHTA, CDR2 FQGTGA.

This clone has just a few counts. The rearrangement uses TRBV7-9 and TRBJ2-7, with 7 positions matching TRBD2. The V gene end was trimmed by 0 bases and the J gene end by 3 bases; junction bases not matched to a gene: 8. The CDR3 contains 16 residues. Germline V gives CDR1 SEHNR, CDR2 FQNEAQ (reference sequence). CDR3 loop: CASSLAVSRESYEQYF. The CDR3 DNA reads TGTGCCAGCAGCTTAGCGGTCTCGCGGGAGAGCTACGAGCAGTACTTC.

This clone came up a few times. The V and J genes are TRBV5-1 and TRBJ2-5; 12 nucleotides align to TRBD1. The germline V gene has CDR1 SGHRS and CDR2 YFSETQ. V trimming: 4 bases; J trimming: 5 bases; junction bases outside the gene matches: 6. There are 15 residues in the CDR3. For the CDR3, the DNA is TGCGCCAGCAGCCCGGGGGGACAGGGGGCGGAGACCCAGTACTTC. This translates into CASSPGGQGAETQYF.